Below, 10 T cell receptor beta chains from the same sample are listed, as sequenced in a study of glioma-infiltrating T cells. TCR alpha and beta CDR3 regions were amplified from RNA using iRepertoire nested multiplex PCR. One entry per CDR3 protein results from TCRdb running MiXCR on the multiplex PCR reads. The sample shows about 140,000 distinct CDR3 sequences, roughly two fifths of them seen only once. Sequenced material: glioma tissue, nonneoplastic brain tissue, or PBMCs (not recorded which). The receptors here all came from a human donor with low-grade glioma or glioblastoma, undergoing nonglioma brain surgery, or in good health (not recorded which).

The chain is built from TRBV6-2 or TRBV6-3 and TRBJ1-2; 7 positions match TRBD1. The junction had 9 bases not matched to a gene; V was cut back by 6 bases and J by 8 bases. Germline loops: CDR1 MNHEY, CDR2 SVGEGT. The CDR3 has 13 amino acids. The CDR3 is CASRQRQGEGYTF. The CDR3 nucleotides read TGTGCCAGCAGACAACGACAGGGAGAAGGCTACACCTTC.

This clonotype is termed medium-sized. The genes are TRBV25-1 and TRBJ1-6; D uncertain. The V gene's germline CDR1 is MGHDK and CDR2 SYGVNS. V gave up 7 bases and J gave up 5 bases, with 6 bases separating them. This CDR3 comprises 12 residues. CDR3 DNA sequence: TGTGCCAGCAACGCAAATAATTCACCCCTCCACTTT. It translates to CASNANNSPLHF.

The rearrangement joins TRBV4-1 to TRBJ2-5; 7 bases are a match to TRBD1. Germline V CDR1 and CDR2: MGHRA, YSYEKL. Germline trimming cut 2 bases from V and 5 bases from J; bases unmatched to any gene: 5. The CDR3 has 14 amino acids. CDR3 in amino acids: CASSQTGTAETQYF. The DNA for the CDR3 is TGCGCCAGCAGCCAAACCGGGACAGCGGAGACCCAGTACTTC.

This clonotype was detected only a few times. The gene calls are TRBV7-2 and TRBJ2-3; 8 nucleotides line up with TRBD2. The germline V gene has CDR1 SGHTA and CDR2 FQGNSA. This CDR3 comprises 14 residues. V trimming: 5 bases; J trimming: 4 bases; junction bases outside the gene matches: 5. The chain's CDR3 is CASSPPGGSDTQYF. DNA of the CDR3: TGTGCCAGCAGCCCTCCGGGAGGGTCAGATACGCAGTATTTT. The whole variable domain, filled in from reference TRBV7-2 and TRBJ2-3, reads GAGVSQSPSNKVTEKGKDVELRCDPISGHTALYWYRQSLGQGLEFLIYFQGNSAPDKSGLPSDRFSAERTGGSVSTLTIQRTQQEDSAVYLCASSPPGGSDTQYFGPGTRLTVL.

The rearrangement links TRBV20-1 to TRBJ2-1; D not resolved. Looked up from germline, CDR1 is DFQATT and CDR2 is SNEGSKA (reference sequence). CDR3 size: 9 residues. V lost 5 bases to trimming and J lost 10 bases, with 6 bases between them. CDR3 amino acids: CSAWWEQFF. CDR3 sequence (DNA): TGCAGTGCTTGGTGGGAGCAGTTCTTC.

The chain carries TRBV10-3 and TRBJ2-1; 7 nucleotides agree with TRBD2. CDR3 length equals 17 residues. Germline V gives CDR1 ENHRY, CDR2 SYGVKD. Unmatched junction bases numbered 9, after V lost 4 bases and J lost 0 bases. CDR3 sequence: CAISGAPSGVSYNEQFF. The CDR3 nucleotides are TGTGCCATCAGTGGAGCCCCTAGCGGCGTCTCCTACAATGAGCAGTTCTTC.

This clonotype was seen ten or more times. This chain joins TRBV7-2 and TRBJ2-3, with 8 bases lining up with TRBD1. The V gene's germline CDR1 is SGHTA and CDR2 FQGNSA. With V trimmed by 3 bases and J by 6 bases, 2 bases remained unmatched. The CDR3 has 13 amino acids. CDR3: CASSLQGADTQYF. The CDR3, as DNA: TGTGCCAGCAGCTTGCAGGGGGCCGATACGCAGTATTTT.

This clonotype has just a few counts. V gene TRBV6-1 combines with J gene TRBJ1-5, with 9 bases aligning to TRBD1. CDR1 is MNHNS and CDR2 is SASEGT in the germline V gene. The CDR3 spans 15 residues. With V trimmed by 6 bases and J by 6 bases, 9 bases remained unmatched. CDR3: CASRPGQGLSQPQHF. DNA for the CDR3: TGTGCCAGCAGGCCGGGACAGGGTTTAAGTCAGCCCCAGCATTTT.

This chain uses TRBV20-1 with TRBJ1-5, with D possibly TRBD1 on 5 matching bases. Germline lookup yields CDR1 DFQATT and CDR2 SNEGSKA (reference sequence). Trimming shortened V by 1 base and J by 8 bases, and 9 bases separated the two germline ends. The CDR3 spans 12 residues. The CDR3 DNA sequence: TGCAGTGCTAGAGGGGGGAATAAGCCCCAGCATTTT. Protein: CSARGGNKPQHF.

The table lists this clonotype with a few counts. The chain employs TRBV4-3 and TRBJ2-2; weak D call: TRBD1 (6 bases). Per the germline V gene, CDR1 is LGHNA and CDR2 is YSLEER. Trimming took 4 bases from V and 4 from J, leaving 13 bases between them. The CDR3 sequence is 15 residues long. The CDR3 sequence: CASSRLQGSTGELFF. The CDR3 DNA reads TGCGCCAGCAGCCGACTACAGGGTAGCACCGGGGAGCTGTTTTTT.